These T cell receptor beta chains were read from a single sample in a study of cytomegalovirus exposure and HLA in healthy donors. Only in-frame clones appear in the TCRdb table, and some are missing; sequencing was by immunoSEQ multiplex PCR. The repertoire has 210,000 or so clones, around 85% of them found once; the top ten carry 1.3%. The sequenced sample was PBMCs. These receptors all stem from a human donor in good health. Both conserved end residues are part of each CDR3. D genes are given only for firm matches. Size values are once, few and many counts, or a class for expanded clones, and some rows have none.

v_gene: TRBV25-1; d_gene: .; j_gene: TRBJ1-2; abundance: .; CDR3nt: TGTGCCAGCACCCCGACAGGCCCTTCTAACTATGGCTACACCTTC; CDR3aa: CASTPTGPSNYGYTF
v_gene: TRBV5-4; d_gene: TRBD1; j_gene: TRBJ2-4; abundance: once; CDR3nt: TGTGCCAGCAGCTCGTTACAGGGGGCCAAAAACATTCAGTACTTC; CDR3aa: CASSSLQGAKNIQYF
v_gene: TRBV9; d_gene: .; j_gene: TRBJ2-7; abundance: .; CDR3nt: TGTGCCAGCAGCTCCGGGACTCTCTCCTACGAGCAGTACTTC; CDR3aa: CASSSGTLSYEQYF
v_gene: TRBV18; d_gene: TRBD2; j_gene: TRBJ2-7; abundance: .; CDR3nt: TGTGCCAGCTCACCATTAGTTGGGGGGGGCGAGCAGTACTTC; CDR3aa: CASSPLVGGGEQYF
v_gene: TRBV6-6; d_gene: .; j_gene: TRBJ2-7; abundance: .; CDR3nt: TGTGCCAGCAGTTACGCCGGGGACTACGAGCAGTACTTC; CDR3aa: CASSYAGDYEQYF
v_gene: TRBV6-1; d_gene: TRBD1; j_gene: TRBJ2-1; abundance: .; CDR3nt: TGTGCCAGCGGGGACAGTGAGCAGTTCTTC; CDR3aa: CASGDSEQFF
v_gene: TRBV23-1; d_gene: TRBD1; j_gene: TRBJ1-1; abundance: .; CDR3nt: TGCGCCAGCAGTCAACCTGGGACAGGGCTAGATAGCACTGAAGCTTTCTTT; CDR3aa: CASSQPGTGLDSTEAFF
v_gene: TRBV11-2; d_gene: .; j_gene: TRBJ2-5; abundance: .; CDR3nt: TGTGCCAGCAGCTTAGCCCCAGGGTCCCAAGAGACCCAGTACTTC; CDR3aa: CASSLAPGSQETQYF
v_gene: TRBV6-5; d_gene: .; j_gene: TRBJ2-7; abundance: .; CDR3nt: TGTGCCAGCAGTTATGAAACAGGGAGCCTTTACGAGCAGTACTTC; CDR3aa: CASSYETGSLYEQYF
v_gene: TRBV5-1; d_gene: .; j_gene: TRBJ2-7; abundance: .; CDR3nt: TGCGCCAGCAGCTTGTATGGGGGGTCTACGCCCTACGAGCAGTACTTC; CDR3aa: CASSLYGGSTPYEQYF
v_gene: TRBV5-1; d_gene: .; j_gene: TRBJ2-1; abundance: .; CDR3nt: TGCGCCAGCAGCTTGGGCGAGCGGAGTTACAATGAGCAGTTCTTC; CDR3aa: CASSLGERSYNEQFF
v_gene: TRBV19; d_gene: .; j_gene: TRBJ1-1; abundance: .; CDR3nt: TGTGCCAGTGCGGGGGACACTGAAGCTTTCTTT; CDR3aa: CASAGDTEAFF
v_gene: TRBV7-8; d_gene: TRBD2; j_gene: TRBJ2-1; abundance: .; CDR3nt: TGTGCCAGCAGCCCGAGCGGGAGGGCGCGTGATGAGCAGTTCTTC; CDR3aa: CASSPSGRARDEQFF
v_gene: TRBV18; d_gene: .; j_gene: TRBJ1-1; abundance: .; CDR3nt: TGTGCCAGCTCACCACCGAGATCGGGTAGATCTGAAGCTTTCTTT; CDR3aa: CASSPPRSGRSEAFF
v_gene: TRBV7-2; d_gene: TRBD2; j_gene: TRBJ2-2; abundance: .; CDR3nt: TGTGCCAGCAGCTTAGTACTAGCGGGGCCCGGGGGGGAGCTGTTTTTT; CDR3aa: CASSLVLAGPGGELFF
v_gene: TRBV4-1; d_gene: .; j_gene: TRBJ1-1; abundance: .; CDR3nt: TGCGCCAGCAGCCATCCTGGGGGGGAAATTAACACTGAAGCTTTCTTT; CDR3aa: CASSHPGGEINTEAFF
v_gene: TRBV7-6; d_gene: TRBD2; j_gene: TRBJ2-3; abundance: few; CDR3nt: TGTGCCAGCAGCTTAACTAGCGGGAGTAGGGCAGATACGCAGTATTTT; CDR3aa: CASSLTSGSRADTQYF
v_gene: TRBV7-9; d_gene: .; j_gene: TRBJ1-1; abundance: .; CDR3nt: TGTGCCAGCAGCTTAGGAAAGGGGCAGGGGAACACTGAAGCTTTCTTT; CDR3aa: CASSLGKGQGNTEAFF
v_gene: TRBV28; d_gene: .; j_gene: TRBJ2-7; abundance: .; CDR3nt: TGTGCCAGCAATCTGGGCTTTTCCTACGAGCAGTACTTC; CDR3aa: CASNLGFSYEQYF
v_gene: TRBV6-1; d_gene: TRBD1; j_gene: TRBJ1-2; abundance: few; CDR3nt: TGTGCCAGCAGTGTAAACAGGGGGAGGGATTATGGCTACACCTTC; CDR3aa: CASSVNRGRDYGYTF
v_gene: TRBV4-1; d_gene: .; j_gene: TRBJ2-7; abundance: .; CDR3nt: TGCGCCAGCAGCCAAGGAGAATTAGGAGTTGGCTACGAGCAGTACTTC; CDR3aa: CASSQGELGVGYEQYF
v_gene: TRBV7-9; d_gene: .; j_gene: TRBJ2-3; abundance: .; CDR3nt: TGTGCCAGCAGCTTATCCGGAGGTAGCACAGATACGCAGTATTTT; CDR3aa: CASSLSGGSTDTQYF
v_gene: TRBV4-1; d_gene: .; j_gene: TRBJ2-1; abundance: .; CDR3nt: TGCGCCAGCAGCCAAGTGCTCTCGGACAATGAGCAGTTCTTC; CDR3aa: CASSQVLSDNEQFF
v_gene: TRBV7-8; d_gene: .; j_gene: TRBJ2-4; abundance: .; CDR3nt: TGTGCCAGCACCCCGCTACGGGCCAAAAACATTCAGTACTTC; CDR3aa: CASTPLRAKNIQYF
v_gene: TRBV19; d_gene: .; j_gene: TRBJ1-3; abundance: .; CDR3nt: TGTGCCAGTAGCCGAGGGTTAAGCTCTGGAAACACCATATATTTT; CDR3aa: CASSRGLSSGNTIYF
v_gene: TRBV4-1; d_gene: TRBD2; j_gene: TRBJ2-1; abundance: .; CDR3nt: TGCGCCAGCAGCTTAAGACTAGTCGGGAGGGACAATGAGCAGTTCTTC; CDR3aa: CASSLRLVGRDNEQFF